A single sample gave rise to the 31 T cell receptor beta chains below, sequenced in a study of cytomegalovirus exposure and HLA in healthy donors. PCR primers comprised 60 Vbeta and 13 Jbeta primers. Assay used: immunoSEQ multiplex PCR; TCRdb lists only in-frame clones, some missing. The table for this sample gives about 200,000 clones. The sample taken for sequencing was PBMCs. The receptors come from a boy younger than 18 in good health and CMV-seronegative.

V and J are TRBV15 and TRBJ2-3, with TRBD1 matching over 10 bases. CDR3 size: 15 residues. J gave up 3 bases and V 1 base, and 1 base lay outside the gene matches. CDR1 and CDR2 (germline): LNHNV, YYDKDF (reference sequence). The CDR3 protein is CATSRGTGGTDTQYF. The CDR3 DNA reads TGTGCCACCAGCAGAGGGACAGGGGGAACAGATACGCAGTATTTT. The whole variable domain, filled in from reference TRBV15 and TRBJ2-3, reads DAMVIQNPRYQVTQFGKPVTLSCSQTLNHNVMYWYQQKSSQAPKLLFHYYDKDFNNEADTPDNFQSRRPNTSFCFLDIRSPGLGDTAMYLCATSRGTGGTDTQYFGPGTRLTVL.

The gene calls are TRBV18 and TRBJ1-3; 8 bases map to TRBD1. The CDR3 runs 17 residues. In germline, CDR1 is KGHSH, CDR2 LQKENI. The V segment lost 5 bases and the J segment 0 bases; nucleotides outside the gene matches: 9. The CDR3 loop reads CASSTGTGYLSGNTIYF. The CDR3 DNA follows: TGTGCCAGCTCAACCGGGACAGGATACCTCTCTGGAAACACCATATATTTT. Full variable domain (remainder filled in from reference TRBV18 and TRBJ1-3): NAGVMQNPRHLVRRRGQEARLRCSPMKGHSHVYWYRQLPEEGLKFMVYLQKENIIDESGMPKERFSAEFPKEGPSILRIQQVVRGDSAAYFCASSTGTGYLSGNTIYFGEGSWLTVV.

The chain combines TRBV19 with TRBJ2-1, with 13 bases identical to TRBD2. The CDR3 contains 15 residues. Germline loops: CDR1 LNHDA, CDR2 SQIVND (reference sequence). J lost 6 bases, V lost 4 bases, and 3 bases had no gene match. The CDR3 DNA reads as TGTGCCAGTAGTAAGGGACTAGCGGGGCCCAATGAGCAGTTCTTC. It encodes CASSKGLAGPNEQFF.

The V gene is TRBV21-1, the J gene TRBJ1-2. TRBV21-1 is marked as a pseudogene. This CDR3 is 12 amino acids long. CDR3 in amino acids: CASSRPHFGYTF. The CDR3 bases are TGTGCCAGCAGCAGGCCCCATTTCGGGTACACCTTC.

The chain is built from TRBV4-2 and TRBJ1-1; the match to TRBD1 covers 8 bases. V trimming: 0 bases; J trimming: 10 bases; junction bases outside the gene matches: 1. Germline CDR1 reads LGHNA; CDR2 reads YNFKEQ. This CDR3 is built from 12 residues. This CDR3 is CASSQEQGGAFF. The CDR3 DNA sequence: TGTGCCAGCAGCCAAGAACAGGGGGGAGCTTTCTTT.

The rearrangement joins TRBV4-2 to TRBJ2-7, with 9 bases that match TRBD2. J lost 1 base, V lost 3 bases, and 4 bases had no gene match. Germline V gene data show CDR1 as LGHNA and CDR2 as YNFKEQ. The CDR3 is 15 amino acids. The CDR3 here is CASSHPSGASYEQYF. The DNA of the CDR3 is TGTGCCAGCAGCCACCCTAGCGGGGCATCCTACGAGCAGTACTTC.

CDR3 amino acids: CASSLGAGGEQFF. CDR3 coding DNA: TGTGCCAGCAGTCTTGGGGCGGGGGGGGAGCAGTTCTTC. V is TRBV14 and J is TRBJ2-1; TRBD2 matches 9 bases. Germline CDR1 and CDR2: SGHDN and FVKESK. The CDR3 extends over 13 amino acids. V gave up 6 bases and J gave up 10 bases; unmatched junction bases: 7.

The chain carries TRBV4-1 and TRBJ2-7, with 11 bases that match TRBD1. Losses at the gene ends were 6 bases for V and 7 bases for J; bases not matched to a gene: 11. CDR1 and CDR2 from the germline V gene are MGHRA and YSYEKL. This CDR3 is 15 amino acids long. CDR3 nucleotide sequence: TGCGCCAGCAGTAAACCCGGGACAGGGGGACTTGAGCAGTACTTC. Residues: CASSKPGTGGLEQYF.

This chain uses TRBV6-1 with TRBJ1-1; 12 bases align to TRBD1. The CDR3 sequence is 15 residues long. J was trimmed by 5 bases and V by 4 bases; bases with no gene match: 5. Germline values: CDR1 MNHNS, CDR2 SASEGT. This CDR3 is CASSAGTGGRTEAFF. Written as DNA, the CDR3 is TGTGCCAGCAGTGCAGGGACAGGGGGCCGGACTGAAGCTTTCTTT.

V and J are TRBV29-1 and TRBJ2-1, with D possibly TRBD2 on 7 matching bases. There are 19 residues in the CDR3. The V and J ends lost 4 bases and 4 bases respectively, with 29 bases between them. CDR1 is SQVTM and CDR2 is ANQGSEA in the germline V gene. CDR3 residues: CSVVLAFLVGGGLYNEQFF. CDR3 bases: TGCAGCGTTGTGCTAGCCTTCTTAGTTGGGGGGGGCCTTTACAATGAGCAGTTCTTC.

The V and J genes are TRBV27 and TRBJ1-1; the match to TRBD1 covers 11 bases. Germline V gives CDR1 MNHEY, CDR2 SMNVEV (reference sequence). The CDR3 consists of 16 residues. Trimming removed 3 bases from V and 4 bases from J; junction bases left unmatched: 7. DNA of the CDR3: TGTGCCAGCAGTTTCTCCCCCGGGACAGGGGGCACTGAAGCTTTCTTT. Protein product: CASSFSPGTGGTEAFF.

The chain combines TRBV9 with TRBJ2-3; 11 bases fit TRBD2. The CDR3 is 15 amino acids. With 2 bases clipped from V and 4 bases from J, the junction kept 3 bases outside the gene matches. The V gene's germline CDR1 is SGDLS and CDR2 YYNGEE. CDR3 bases: TGTGCCAGCAGCGTCACACTAGCGGGGGCAGATACGCAGTATTTT. Amino acid sequence: CASSVTLAGADTQYF.

The chain carries TRBV5-1 and TRBJ1-1; D remains ambiguous. Trimming pared 1 base from V and 1 base from J, leaving 8 bases between. Germline CDR1 is SGHRS and CDR2 is YFSETQ. The CDR3 contains 14 residues. This chain's CDR3 is CASSLSAPNTEAFF. The CDR3, as DNA: TGCGCCAGCAGCTTGAGCGCCCCGAACACTGAAGCTTTCTTT.

As DNA, the CDR3 is TGTGCCTGGACCGCGGGGGGGCCTGCCTACGAGCAGTACTTC. Protein product: CAWTAGGPAYEQYF. The rearrangement joins TRBV30 to TRBJ2-7; 9 nucleotides line up with TRBD2. Germline V gene lookup returns CDR1 GTSNPN and CDR2 SVGIG (reference sequence). V trimming: 4 bases; J trimming: 2 bases; junction bases outside the gene matches: 6. The CDR3 has 14 amino acids.

This rearrangement joins TRBV2 to TRBJ1-2; TRBD1 matches at 7 bases. The V gene end was trimmed by 3 bases and the J gene end by 1 base; junction bases not matched to a gene: 5. The CDR3 runs 15 residues. Germline V gene sequence: CDR1 SNHLY, CDR2 FYNNEI. The chain's CDR3 is CASSEETGHNYGYTF. CDR3 in DNA: TGTGCCAGCAGTGAGGAGACAGGGCATAACTATGGCTACACCTTC. The whole variable domain, filled in from reference TRBV2 and TRBJ1-2, reads EPEVTQTPSHQVTQMGQEVILRCVPISNHLYFYWYRQILGQKVEFLVSFYNNEISEKSEIFDDQFSVERPDGSNFTLKIRSTKLEDSAMYFCASSEETGHNYGYTFGSGTRLTVV.

V is TRBV6-5 and J is TRBJ1-1; D gene uncertain. Trimming cost V 7 bases and J 0 bases, with 9 bases left between them. There are 13 residues in the CDR3. Germline V gene sequence: CDR1 MNHEY, CDR2 SVGAGI. CDR3 DNA: TGTGCCAGCACCACAGAGCTGAACACTGAAGCTTTCTTT. Its protein product is CASTTELNTEAFF.

This chain links TRBV19 with TRBJ1-1; 9 bases fit TRBD1. Germline trimming cut 10 bases from V and 0 bases from J; bases unmatched to any gene: 3. Germline CDR1 LNHDA, CDR2 SQIVND (reference sequence). The CDR3 is made up of 13 amino acids. The CDR3 loop reads CATGTGLNTEAFF. The CDR3, as DNA: TGTGCCACCGGGACAGGGCTGAACACTGAAGCTTTCTTT.

The chain has TRBV30 and TRBJ1-6; perhaps TRBD1 as D (5 bases). Trimming shortened V by 3 bases and J by 5 bases, and 14 bases separated the two germline ends. The germline gives CDR1 GTSNPN, CDR2 SVGIG (reference sequence). This CDR3 region has 15 residues. In nucleotides, the CDR3 is TGTGCCTGGAGAAGACAGCCAACTAATAATTCACCCCTCCACTTT. Its protein is CAWRRQPTNNSPLHF.

The V and J genes are TRBV18 and TRBJ2-3; D perhaps matches TRBD2 (7 bases). The germline V gene encodes CDR1 KGHSH and CDR2 LQKENI. This CDR3 is built from 15 residues. The V gene lost 0 bases and the J gene lost 6 bases, with 13 bases spanning the gap. The CDR3 sequence: CASSPPPGGADTQYF. CDR3 nucleotides: TGTGCCAGCTCACCACCGCCGGGGGGCGCCGATACGCAGTATTTT. The whole variable domain, filled in from reference TRBV18 and TRBJ2-3, reads NAGVMQNPRHLVRRRGQEARLRCSPMKGHSHVYWYRQLPEEGLKFMVYLQKENIIDESGMPKERFSAEFPKEGPSILRIQQVVRGDSAAYFCASSPPPGGADTQYFGPGTRLTVL.

The DNA for the CDR3 is TGTGCCAGCAGCTCATTTGCGGGGGATGGAGACCGATTCACCCTCCACTTT. It is translated as CASSSFAGDGDRFTLHF. The chain carries TRBV11-2 and TRBJ1-6, with TRBD1 as a possible D gene (5 bases). From germline, CDR1 is SGHAT and CDR2 FQNNGV. This CDR3 has 17 amino acids. V was shortened by 4 bases and J by 14 bases, with 27 bases between the two germline ends.

This chain connects TRBV4-3 to TRBJ1-6; D call uncertain. This CDR3 region has 16 residues. From germline, CDR1 is LGHNA and CDR2 YSLEER. V lost 0 bases to trimming and J lost 7 bases, with 13 bases between them. The CDR3 DNA reads as TGCGCCAGCAGCCAAGATATCTCCCCGGGGAATTCACCCCTCCACTTT. This codes for CASSQDISPGNSPLHF.

This chain joins TRBV18 and TRBJ2-7; 7 bases match TRBD1. The length of the CDR3 is 11 residues. J gave up 7 bases and V 6 bases, and 3 bases lay outside the gene matches. The germline V gene encodes CDR1 KGHSH and CDR2 LQKENI. CDR3 sequence reads: CASSRGREQYF. CDR3 DNA: TGTGCCAGCTCGAGGGGGCGGGAGCAGTACTTC.

Comments on this clone: The sample contains more than one DNA sequence encoding this CDR3. The CDR3 reads CASSQDPGGTYNEQFF. In DNA form, the CDR3 reads TGTGCCAGCAGCCAAGATCCCGGGGGAACCTACAATGAGCAGTTCTTC. The gene calls are TRBV4-2 and TRBJ2-1, with D perhaps matching TRBD2 (6 bases). Trimming cost V 0 bases and J 2 bases, with 11 bases left between them. This CDR3 contains 16 residues. CDR1 is LGHNA, CDR2 YNFKEQ, per germline.

This chain connects TRBV30 to TRBJ1-5, with a weak D call TRBD1 (5 bases). CDR1 is GTSNPN, CDR2 SVGIG, per germline (reference sequence). Trimming removed 0 bases at V and 0 bases at J, with 9 bases between. The CDR3 consists of 15 residues. CDR3 bases: TGTGCCTGGAGTGTGGGGCAGTCTAGCAATCAGCCCCAGCATTTT. Translated, it gives CAWSVGQSSNQPQHF.

The chain couples TRBV28 to TRBJ1-1, with D perhaps TRBD1 (5 bases). V was cut by 10 bases and J by 3 bases, with 18 bases left in between. Germline CDR1 and CDR2: MDHEN and SYDVKM. CDR3 size: 14 residues. The DNA for the CDR3 is TGTGCCACCCGCTTGGAGGGACGGCACACTGAAGCTTTCTTT. This translates into CATRLEGRHTEAFF.

The rearrangement uses TRBV7-3 and TRBJ2-3; D gene ambiguous. The CDR3 covers 10 residues. The germline V gene encodes CDR1 SGHTA and CDR2 FQGTGA. Trimming took off 8 bases at V and 7 bases at J, with 7 bases between the two ends. CDR3 amino acids: CASGRYTQYF. The CDR3, as DNA: TGTGCCAGCGGCCGTTATACGCAGTATTTT.

About this clone: The sample has other DNA sequences that encode this CDR3 too. The CDR3 coding sequence is TGTGCCAGCAGCCCAACATTTCAGGGATGGACGAACACTGAAGCTTTCTTT. Protein sequence: CASSPTFQGWTNTEAFF. The chain combines TRBV7-3 with TRBJ1-1, with a possible D match to TRBD1 (5 bases). Germline values: CDR1 SGHTA, CDR2 FQGTGA. This CDR3 is built from 17 residues. With 5 bases removed from V and 1 base from J, the gap between germline ends came to 20 bases.

The genes are TRBV4-1 and TRBJ1-2, with D perhaps matching TRBD1 (5 bases). V was trimmed by 6 bases and J by 8 bases, leaving 19 bases between them. Per the germline V gene, CDR1 is MGHRA and CDR2 is YSYEKL. The CDR3 has 14 amino acids. CDR3 bases: TGCGCCAGCAGGCCCCTGCGGGGGGGTTGGGGCTACACCTTC. Amino acid sequence: CASRPLRGGWGYTF.

This chain connects TRBV6-5 to TRBJ2-7; 7 bases are a match to TRBD1. V lost 5 bases, J lost 1 base, and 5 bases stayed unmatched. The CDR3 sequence is 14 residues long. Germline loops: CDR1 MNHEY, CDR2 SVGAGI. Here the CDR3 DNA reads TGTGCCAGCAGTCGTCGGGACAGTTCCTACGAGCAGTACTTC. Translation gives CASSRRDSSYEQYF.

V gene TRBV29-1 combines with J gene TRBJ2-2; a weak D match, TRBD1 (6 bases). The CDR3 sequence is 12 residues long. V was trimmed by 7 bases and J by 7 bases, leaving 13 bases between them. Germline lookup yields CDR1 SQVTM and CDR2 ANQGSEA. The CDR3 is CSAPNRVGELFF. CDR3 sequence (DNA): TGCAGCGCCCCCAACAGGGTCGGGGAGCTGTTTTTT.

This sequence joins TRBV7-6 and TRBJ2-1; 10 nucleotides match TRBD2. This CDR3 has 15 residues. V dropped 1 base and J dropped 10; count of bases not matched to a gene: 7. CDR1 SGHVS and CDR2 FNYEAQ come from the germline V gene. The CDR3 DNA sequence: TGTGCCAGCAGCTTAGGTAGCGGGGGGTCTGGGGAGCAGTTCTTC. Amino acid sequence: CASSLGSGGSGEQFF.